The 2 T cell receptor beta chains presented below share a single source sample, sequenced in a study of vaccination and CD4 T cells after COVID-19. These receptors have no known antigen. Regarding treatment: roughly 11-day PBMC culture with coronavirus spike peptide pools or control peptides (ViraFEST assay). The Oncomine TCR Beta short-read assay sequenced DNA from cultured CD4+ T cells. A single record per CDR3 protein comes from TCRdb applying MiXCR to the PCR reads. The sample records about 16,000 distinct CDR3 sequences, 63% being singletons. The specimen was CD4+ T cells from blood, cultured in vitro. These receptors were collected from a human donor who had recovered from COVID-19.

The gene calls are TRBV2 and TRBJ1-1; D not certain. Germline V gives CDR1 SNHLY, CDR2 FYNNEI. CDR3 size: 14 residues. Between the trimmed V and J ends, which lost 3 bases and 1 base, there was a span of 9 bases. CDR3 sequence reads: CASSDVSTNTEAFF. The CDR3 nucleotides are TGTGCCAGCAGTGATGTCTCGACGAACACTGAAGCTTTCTTT.

For the CDR3, the DNA is TGTGCCAGCAGCCTTAGTGCTGGGGCGGTGCAGCCCCAGCATTTT. This encodes CASSLSAGAVQPQHF. V usage is TRBV7-9 and J usage is TRBJ1-5; a possible D gene is TRBD1 (5 bases). Germline CDR1 reads SEHNR; CDR2 reads FQNEAQ (reference sequence). This CDR3 region has 15 residues. V was clipped by 5 bases and J by 7 bases, with 18 bases between them.